This T cell receptor beta chain was captured in a study of cytomegalovirus exposure and HLA in healthy donors. Whole-study findings and limits: Compared with the roughly 670-donor mean, an Asian-associated ancestry cluster reportedly had fewer N-insertions, according to a later analysis. Using a false discovery rate of 0.05, a later analysis showed that 16,951 TCR beta sequences were associated with HLA alleles. Accounts indicate the classifier identified cytomegalovirus status with strong specificity and sensitivity.

Use of 60 Vbeta and 13 Jbeta primers characterized the PCR. Generated by immunoSEQ multiplex PCR, the TCRdb table keeps only in-frame clones and is missing some. This sample's clone table lists about 72,000 clones. Turning to this clone: Its specificity is unknown.

This CDR3 is 13 amino acids long. Germline V CDR1 and CDR2: MNHNS, SASEGT. The TCR comes from a man in his forties in good health and CMV-seronegative. This chain connects TRBV6-1 to TRBJ2-5, with 11 nucleotides matching TRBD2. The better agreement between TRBJ2-7 and the DNA end casts doubt on the J call. Sequencing was carried out using PBMCs. CDR3 coding DNA: TGTGCCAGCGTAGCGGGGGGGTCCTACGAGCAGTACTTC. This sequence encodes CASVAGGSYEQYF.